This entry describes one TCR beta chain. Its antigen is unidentified. These data are taken from a study of regulatory T cells in long-lasting Graves disease. On the study more broadly: Treatment with antithyroid drugs for over 5 years, together with positive TSH receptor antibodies, meant persistent Graves' disease.

Time point denoted: persistent/refractory GD, antithyroid drugs over 5 years with positive TRAb. PBMC-extracted RNA yielded the TCR library. J lost 8 bases, V lost 5 bases, and 9 bases had no gene match. The CDR3 length is 15 residues. CDR1 and CDR2 (germline): MGHDK, SYGVNS. Study-wide findings and caveats: Favored usage of TRBV28, TRBJ1-2 and TRBJ2-5 was recorded in persistent disease. In persistent patients, shared public clonotypes (more than 2,500) outnumbered those in new patients (about 1,000).

In building TCR beta libraries, iRepertoire HTBI primers were used together with Arm-PCR of CDR3 regions. TCRdb processed the multiplex PCR reads anew with MiXCR; each CDR3 protein has one entry. The table lists some 430,000 distinct CDR3 sequences, 20% to 25% of them singletons. This TCR was recovered from a female donor with Graves disease. The chain carries TRBV25-1 and TRBJ1-6, with 7 positions matching TRBD1. The input for sequencing was peripheral blood mononuclear cells (PBMCs), taken when the disease was refractory, from a patient treated with antithyroid drugs. This CDR3 is CASSPLSGGHSPLHF. In DNA, the CDR3 is TGTGCCAGCAGTCCGCTGTCAGGGGGGCATTCACCCCTCCACTTT.